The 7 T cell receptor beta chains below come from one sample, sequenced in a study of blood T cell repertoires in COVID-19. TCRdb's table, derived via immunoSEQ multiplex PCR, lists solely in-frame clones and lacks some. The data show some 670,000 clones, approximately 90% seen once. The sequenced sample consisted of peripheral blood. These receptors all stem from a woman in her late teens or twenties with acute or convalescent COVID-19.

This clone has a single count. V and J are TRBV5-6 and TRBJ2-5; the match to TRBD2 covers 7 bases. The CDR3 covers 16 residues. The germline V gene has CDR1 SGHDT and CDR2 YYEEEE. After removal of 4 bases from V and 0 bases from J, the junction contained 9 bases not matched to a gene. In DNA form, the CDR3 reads TGTGCCAGCAGCCCCTGGGTCGGGGGGTACCAAGAGACCCAGTACTTC. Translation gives CASSPWVGGYQETQYF.

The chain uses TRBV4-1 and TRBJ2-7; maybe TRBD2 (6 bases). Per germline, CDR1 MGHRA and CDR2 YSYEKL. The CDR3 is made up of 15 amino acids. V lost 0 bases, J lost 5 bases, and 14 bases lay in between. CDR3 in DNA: TGCGCCAGCAGCCAAGATGGCACGAGGAGGGACGAGCAGTACTTC. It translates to CASSQDGTRRDEQYF.

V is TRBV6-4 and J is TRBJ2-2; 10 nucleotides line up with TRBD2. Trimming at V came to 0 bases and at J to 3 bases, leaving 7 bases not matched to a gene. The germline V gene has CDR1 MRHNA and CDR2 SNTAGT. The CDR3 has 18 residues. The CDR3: CASSDSDRAGGHTGELFF. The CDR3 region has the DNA TGTGCCAGCAGTGACTCAGACCGAGCGGGGGGGCACACCGGGGAGCTGTTTTTT.

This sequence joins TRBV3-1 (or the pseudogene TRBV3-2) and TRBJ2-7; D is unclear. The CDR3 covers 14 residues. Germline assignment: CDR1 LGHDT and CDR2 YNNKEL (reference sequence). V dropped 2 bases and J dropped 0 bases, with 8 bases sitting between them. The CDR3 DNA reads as TGTGCCAGCAGCCAAATGTACAGCTCCTACGAGCAGTACTTC. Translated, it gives CASSQMYSSYEQYF.

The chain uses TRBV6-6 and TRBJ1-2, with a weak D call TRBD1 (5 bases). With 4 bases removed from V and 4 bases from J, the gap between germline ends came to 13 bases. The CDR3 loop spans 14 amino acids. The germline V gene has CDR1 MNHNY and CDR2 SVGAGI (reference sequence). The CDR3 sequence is CASSLGGSGYGYTF. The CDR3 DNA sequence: TGTGCCAGCAGTTTGGGGGGATCTGGCTATGGCTACACCTTC.

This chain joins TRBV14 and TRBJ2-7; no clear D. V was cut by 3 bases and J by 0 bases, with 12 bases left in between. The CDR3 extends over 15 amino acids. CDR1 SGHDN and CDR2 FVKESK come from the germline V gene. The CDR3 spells CASSHSTVSSYEQYF. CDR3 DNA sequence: TGTGCCAGCAGCCATTCAACGGTGAGCTCCTACGAGCAGTACTTC.

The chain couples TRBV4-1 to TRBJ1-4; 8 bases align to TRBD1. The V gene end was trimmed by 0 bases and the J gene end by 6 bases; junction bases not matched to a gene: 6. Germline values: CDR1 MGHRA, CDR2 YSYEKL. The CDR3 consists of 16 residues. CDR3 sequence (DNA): TGCGCCAGCAGCCAAGATGAGGGGACAGGATATGAAAAACTGTTTTTT. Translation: CASSQDEGTGYEKLFF.